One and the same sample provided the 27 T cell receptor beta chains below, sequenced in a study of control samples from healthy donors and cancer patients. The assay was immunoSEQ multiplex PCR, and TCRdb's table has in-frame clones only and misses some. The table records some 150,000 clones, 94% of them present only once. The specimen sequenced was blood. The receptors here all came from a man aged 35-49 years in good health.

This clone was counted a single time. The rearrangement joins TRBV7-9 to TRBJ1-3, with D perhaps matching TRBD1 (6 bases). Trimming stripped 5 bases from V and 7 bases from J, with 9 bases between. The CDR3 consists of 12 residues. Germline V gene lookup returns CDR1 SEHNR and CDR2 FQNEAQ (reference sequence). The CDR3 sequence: CASSVGGNTIYF. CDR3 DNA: TGTGCCAGCAGCGTAGGGGGGAACACCATATATTTT.

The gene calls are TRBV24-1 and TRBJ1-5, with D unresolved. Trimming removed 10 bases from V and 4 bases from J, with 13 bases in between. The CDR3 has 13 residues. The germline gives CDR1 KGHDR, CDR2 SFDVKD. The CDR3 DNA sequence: TGTGCCACTCAACTGGCCTCTAATCAGCCCCAGCATTTT. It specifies CATQLASNQPQHF.

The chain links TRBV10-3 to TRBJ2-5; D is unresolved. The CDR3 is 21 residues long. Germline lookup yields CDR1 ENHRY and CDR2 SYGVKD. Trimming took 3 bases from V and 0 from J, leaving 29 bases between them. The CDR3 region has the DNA TGTGCCATCAGTGATGTAAAATGGCAGGCGAAACCGTTGATGTACCAAGAGACCCAGTACTTC. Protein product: CAISDVKWQAKPLMYQETQYF.

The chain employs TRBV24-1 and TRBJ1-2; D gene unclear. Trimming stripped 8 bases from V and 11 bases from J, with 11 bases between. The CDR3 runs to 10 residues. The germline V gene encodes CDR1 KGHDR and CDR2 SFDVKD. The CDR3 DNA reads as TGTGCCACCAACGCTTCTCGGTACACCTTC. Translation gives CATNASRYTF.

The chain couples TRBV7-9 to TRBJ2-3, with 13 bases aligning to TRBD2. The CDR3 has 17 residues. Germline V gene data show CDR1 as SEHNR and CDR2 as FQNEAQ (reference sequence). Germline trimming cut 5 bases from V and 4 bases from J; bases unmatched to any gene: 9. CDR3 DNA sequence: TGTGCCAGCAGCCCACGAGGACTAGCGGGAGTCCCAGATACGCAGTATTTT. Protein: CASSPRGLAGVPDTQYF.

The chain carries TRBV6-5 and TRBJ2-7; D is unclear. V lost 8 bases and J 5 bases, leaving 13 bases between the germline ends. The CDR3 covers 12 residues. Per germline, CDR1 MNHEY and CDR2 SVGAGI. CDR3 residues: CASLEVANEQYF. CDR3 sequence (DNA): TGTGCCAGCTTAGAAGTGGCGAACGAGCAGTACTTC.

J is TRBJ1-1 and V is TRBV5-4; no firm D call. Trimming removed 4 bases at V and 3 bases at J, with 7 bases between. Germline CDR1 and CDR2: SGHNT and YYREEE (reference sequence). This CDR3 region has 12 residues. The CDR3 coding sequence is TGTGCCAGCAGCCCCTTGCACACTGAAGCTTTCTTT. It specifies CASSPLHTEAFF.

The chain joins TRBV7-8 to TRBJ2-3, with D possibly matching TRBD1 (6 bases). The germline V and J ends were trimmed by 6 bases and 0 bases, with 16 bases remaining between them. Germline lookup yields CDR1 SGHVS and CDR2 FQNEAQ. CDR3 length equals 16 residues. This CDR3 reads CASSYGQLTSTDTQYF. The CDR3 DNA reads TGTGCCAGCAGTTACGGACAGTTAACTAGCACAGATACGCAGTATTTT.

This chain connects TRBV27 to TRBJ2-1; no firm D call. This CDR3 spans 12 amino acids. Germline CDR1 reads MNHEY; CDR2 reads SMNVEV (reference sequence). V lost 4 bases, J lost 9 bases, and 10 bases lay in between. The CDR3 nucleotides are TGTGCCAGCAGTTCCCGACCGACTGAGCAGTTCTTC. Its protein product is CASSSRPTEQFF.

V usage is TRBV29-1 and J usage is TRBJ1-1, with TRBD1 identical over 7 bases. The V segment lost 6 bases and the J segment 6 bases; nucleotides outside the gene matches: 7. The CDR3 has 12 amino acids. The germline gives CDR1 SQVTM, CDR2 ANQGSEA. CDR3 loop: CSVAGGAAEAFF. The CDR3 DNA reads TGCAGCGTCGCAGGGGGGGCCGCTGAAGCTTTCTTT.

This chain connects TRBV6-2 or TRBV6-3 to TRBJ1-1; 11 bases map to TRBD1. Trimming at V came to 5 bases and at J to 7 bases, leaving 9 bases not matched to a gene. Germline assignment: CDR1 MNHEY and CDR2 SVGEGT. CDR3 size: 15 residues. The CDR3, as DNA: TGTGCCAGCAGTCACCTACCAGGGACAGGGGGTGAAGCTTTCTTT. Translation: CASSHLPGTGGEAFF.

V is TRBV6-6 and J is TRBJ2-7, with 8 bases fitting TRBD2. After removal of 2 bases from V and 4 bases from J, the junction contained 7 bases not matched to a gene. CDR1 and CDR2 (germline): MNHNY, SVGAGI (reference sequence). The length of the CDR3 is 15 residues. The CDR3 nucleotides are TGTGCCAGCAGTTACCGCGGGACTAGTCTGTACGAGCAGTACTTC. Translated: CASSYRGTSLYEQYF.

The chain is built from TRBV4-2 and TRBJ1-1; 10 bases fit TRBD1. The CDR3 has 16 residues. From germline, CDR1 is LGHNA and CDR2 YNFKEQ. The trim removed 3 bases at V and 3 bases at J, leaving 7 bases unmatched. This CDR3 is CASSHWDRGGDTEAFF. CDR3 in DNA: TGTGCCAGCAGCCATTGGGACAGGGGCGGGGACACTGAAGCTTTCTTT.

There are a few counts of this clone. The CDR3 sequence is CASSVGTGGSYEQYF. CDR3 DNA: TGTGCCAGCAGCGTAGGGACAGGGGGCTCCTACGAGCAGTACTTC. The gene calls are TRBV9 and TRBJ2-7, with TRBD1 matching 10 bases. The CDR3 has 15 residues. Germline V lookup: CDR1 SGDLS, CDR2 YYNGEE. Trimming removed 0 bases from V and 0 bases from J; junction bases left unmatched: 0.

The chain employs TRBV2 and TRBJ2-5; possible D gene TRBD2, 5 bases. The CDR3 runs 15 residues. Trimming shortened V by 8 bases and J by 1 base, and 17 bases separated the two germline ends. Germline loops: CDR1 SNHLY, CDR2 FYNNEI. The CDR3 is CASHRRETSQETQYF. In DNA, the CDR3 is TGTGCCAGCCACCGACGGGAAACCAGCCAAGAGACCCAGTACTTC.

As DNA, the CDR3 is TGTGCCAGCAGCTTTCGACAGGGGGATGGAAACACCATATATTTT. This gives the protein CASSFRQGDGNTIYF. The gene calls are TRBV7-6 and TRBJ1-3; TRBD1 agrees at 9 bases. Trimming took 3 bases from V and 3 from J; bases not matched to a gene: 3. Germline lookup yields CDR1 SGHVS and CDR2 FNYEAQ. The CDR3 extends over 15 amino acids.

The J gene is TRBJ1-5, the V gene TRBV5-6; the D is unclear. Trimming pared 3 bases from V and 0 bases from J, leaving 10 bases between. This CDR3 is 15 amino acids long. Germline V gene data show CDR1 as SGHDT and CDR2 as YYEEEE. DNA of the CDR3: TGTGCCAGCAGCTCCCGCACTTATAGCAATCAGCCCCAGCATTTT. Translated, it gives CASSSRTYSNQPQHF.

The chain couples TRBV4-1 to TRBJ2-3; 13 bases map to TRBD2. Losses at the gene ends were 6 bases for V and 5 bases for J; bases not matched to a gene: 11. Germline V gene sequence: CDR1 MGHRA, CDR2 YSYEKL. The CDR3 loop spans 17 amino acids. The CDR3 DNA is TGCGCCAGCAGTCGAGTACTAGCGGGGGGGCAGGAAGATACGCAGTATTTT. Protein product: CASSRVLAGGQEDTQYF.

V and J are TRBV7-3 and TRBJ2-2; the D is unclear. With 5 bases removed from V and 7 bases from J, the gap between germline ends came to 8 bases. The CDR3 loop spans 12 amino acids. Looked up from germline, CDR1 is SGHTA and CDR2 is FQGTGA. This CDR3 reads CASSLVGGELFF. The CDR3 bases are TGTGCCAGCAGCCTCGTGGGCGGGGAGCTGTTTTTT.

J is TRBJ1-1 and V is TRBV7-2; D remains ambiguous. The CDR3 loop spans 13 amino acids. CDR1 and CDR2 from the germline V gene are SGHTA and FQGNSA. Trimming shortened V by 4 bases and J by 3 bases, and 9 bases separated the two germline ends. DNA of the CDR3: TGTGCCAGCAGCTCCACATGGTACACTGAAGCTTTCTTT. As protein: CASSSTWYTEAFF.

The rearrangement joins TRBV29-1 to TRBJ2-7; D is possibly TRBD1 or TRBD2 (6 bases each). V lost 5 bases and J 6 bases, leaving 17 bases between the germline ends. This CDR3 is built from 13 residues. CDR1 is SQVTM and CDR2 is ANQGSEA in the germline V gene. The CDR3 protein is CSVLLWGASEQYF. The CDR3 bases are TGCAGCGTTCTCCTATGGGGGGCGTCCGAGCAGTACTTC.

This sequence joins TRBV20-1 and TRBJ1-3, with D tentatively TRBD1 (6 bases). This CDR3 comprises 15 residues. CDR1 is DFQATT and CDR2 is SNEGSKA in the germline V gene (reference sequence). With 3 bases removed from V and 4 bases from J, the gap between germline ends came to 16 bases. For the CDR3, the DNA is TGCAGTGCTAGTGAGGGCAGGGGCTACGGAAACACCATATATTTT. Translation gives CSASEGRGYGNTIYF.

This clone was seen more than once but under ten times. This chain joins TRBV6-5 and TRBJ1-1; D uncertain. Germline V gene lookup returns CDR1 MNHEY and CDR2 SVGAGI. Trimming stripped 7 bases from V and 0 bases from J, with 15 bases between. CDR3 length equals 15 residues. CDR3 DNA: TGTGCCAGCACCAAGGGATTGGGAATGAACACTGAAGCTTTCTTT. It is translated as CASTKGLGMNTEAFF.

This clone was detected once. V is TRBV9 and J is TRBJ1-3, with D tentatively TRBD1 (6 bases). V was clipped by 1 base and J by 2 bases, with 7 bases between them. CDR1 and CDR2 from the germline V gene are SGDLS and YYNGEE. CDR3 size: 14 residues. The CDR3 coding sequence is TGTGCCAGCAGCGTACAGGGGACTGGAAACACCATATATTTT. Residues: CASSVQGTGNTIYF.

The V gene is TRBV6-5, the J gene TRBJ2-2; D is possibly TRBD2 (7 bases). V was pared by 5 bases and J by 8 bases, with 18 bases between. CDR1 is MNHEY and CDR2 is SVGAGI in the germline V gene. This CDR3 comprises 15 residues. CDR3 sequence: CASSPWGGQAGELFF. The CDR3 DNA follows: TGTGCCAGCAGTCCCTGGGGGGGGCAGGCGGGGGAGCTGTTTTTT.

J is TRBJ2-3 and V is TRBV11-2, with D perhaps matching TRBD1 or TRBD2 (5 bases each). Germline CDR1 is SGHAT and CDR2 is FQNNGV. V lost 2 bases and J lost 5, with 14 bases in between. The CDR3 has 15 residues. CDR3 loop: CASSLNQGAGDTQYF. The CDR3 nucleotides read TGTGCCAGCAGCTTAAACCAAGGGGCGGGAGATACGCAGTATTTT.

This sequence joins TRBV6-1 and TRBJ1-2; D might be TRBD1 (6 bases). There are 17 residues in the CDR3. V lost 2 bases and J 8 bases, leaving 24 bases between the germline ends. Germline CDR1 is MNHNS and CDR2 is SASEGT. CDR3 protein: CASSERGDRVPLTGYTF. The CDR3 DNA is TGTGCCAGCAGTGAAAGGGGGGACCGGGTCCCCCTTACCGGCTACACCTTC.